This T cell receptor beta chain was captured by sequencing in a study of T-cell memory formation after mild COVID-19. From the 5' RACE reads, TCRdb called clonotypes with MiXCR, one entry per CDR3 protein. The sample holds around 340,000 distinct CDR3 sequences, under 15% seen once. This clonotype was counted between two and nine times. The length of the CDR3 is 14 residues. Looked up from germline, CDR1 is DFQATT and CDR2 is SNEGSKA (reference sequence). Trimming removed 6 bases from V and 5 bases from J, with 18 bases in between. V gene TRBV20-1 combines with J gene TRBJ2-3, with a weak D call TRBD2 (7 bases). The sample comprised PBMCs or a T cell subset sorted from them (not recorded which). The receptor's source is a young man who had mild COVID-19 (a few samples of this study predate the infection). Cell type and time point are not known. The CDR3 region has the DNA TGCAGTGCCAGTTTACGGGGGGCGAGAGATACGCAGTATTTT. Its translation: CSASLRGARDTQYF.